The clone carrying this T cell receptor beta chain has just a few counts. Its antigen is not known. All of the isolated RNA was reverse transcribed, so expressed TCRB transcripts were sequenced. Profiling relied on immunoSEQ multiplex PCR, and the TCRdb table lists in-frame clones only, not all of them. The data hold 200,000 to 250,000 clones, with approximately 11% observed a single time. Germline V lookup: CDR1 GTSNPN, CDR2 SVGIG (reference sequence). V was cut by 1 base and J by 5 bases, with 5 bases left in between. The length of the CDR3 is 12 residues. The sample originates from a study of beta chain features in type 1 diabetes. Across the whole study: Taken together, all samples contributed approximately 110,000,000 examined sorted cells.

The study's findings and limits: The question left open here concerned HLA type influencing TCRB rearrangement. Relative to healthy donors, patients appeared to have naive, central memory and Treg TCRB repertoires that were more similar.

The chain carries TRBV30 and TRBJ2-2; D gene ambiguous. The TCR was taken from a man aged 18 to 30 in good health. Sequenced sample: central memory CD4+ T cells from blood. DNA for the CDR3: TGTGCCTGGAGTGGGGGTACCGGGGAGCTGTTTTTT. Amino acids: CAWSGGTGELFF. Based on the CDR3 plus reference TRBV30 and TRBJ2-2, the full variable domain is SQTIHQWPATLVQPVGSPLSLECTVEGTSNPNLYWYRQAAGRGLQLLFYSVGIGQISSEVPQNLSASRPQDRQFILSSKKLLLSDSGFYLCAWSGGTGELFFGEGSRLTVL.